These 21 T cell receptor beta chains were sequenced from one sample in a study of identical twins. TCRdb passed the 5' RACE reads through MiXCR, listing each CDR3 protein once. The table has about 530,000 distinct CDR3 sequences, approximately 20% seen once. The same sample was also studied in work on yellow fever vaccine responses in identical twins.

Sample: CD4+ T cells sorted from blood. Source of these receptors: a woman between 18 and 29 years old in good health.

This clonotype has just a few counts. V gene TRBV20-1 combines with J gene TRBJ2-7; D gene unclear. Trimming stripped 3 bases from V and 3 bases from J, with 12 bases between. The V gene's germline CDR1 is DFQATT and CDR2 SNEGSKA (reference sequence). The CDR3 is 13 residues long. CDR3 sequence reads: CSASPSGSYEQYF. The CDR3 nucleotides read TGCAGTGCTAGCCCCTCTGGCAGCTACGAGCAGTACTTC.

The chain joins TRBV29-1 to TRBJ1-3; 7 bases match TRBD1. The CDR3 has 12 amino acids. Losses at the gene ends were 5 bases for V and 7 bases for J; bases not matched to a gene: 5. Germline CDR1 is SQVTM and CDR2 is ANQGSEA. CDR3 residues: CSVTQGVNTIYF. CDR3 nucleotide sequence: TGCAGCGTTACCCAGGGGGTGAACACCATATATTTT.

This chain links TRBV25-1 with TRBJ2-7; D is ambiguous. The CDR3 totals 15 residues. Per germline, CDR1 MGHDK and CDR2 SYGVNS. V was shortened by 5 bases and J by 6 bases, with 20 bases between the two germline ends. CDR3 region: CASSPLGHLTSEQYV. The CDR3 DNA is TGTGCCAGCAGTCCACTCGGGCACCTAACGTCCGAGCAGTACGTC.

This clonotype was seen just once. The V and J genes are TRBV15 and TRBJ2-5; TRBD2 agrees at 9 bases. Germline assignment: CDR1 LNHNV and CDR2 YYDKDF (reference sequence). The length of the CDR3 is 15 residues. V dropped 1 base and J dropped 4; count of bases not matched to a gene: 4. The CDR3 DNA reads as TGTGCCACCAGCAGAGGTTATAGCGGGGGAGAGACCCAGTACTTC. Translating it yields CATSRGYSGGETQYF.

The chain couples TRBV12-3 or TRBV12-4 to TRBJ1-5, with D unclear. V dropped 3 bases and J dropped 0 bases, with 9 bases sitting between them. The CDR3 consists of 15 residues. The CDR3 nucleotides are TGTGCCAGCAGTTTGAATCAGATTAGCAATCAGCCCCAGCATTTT. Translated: CASSLNQISNQPQHF.

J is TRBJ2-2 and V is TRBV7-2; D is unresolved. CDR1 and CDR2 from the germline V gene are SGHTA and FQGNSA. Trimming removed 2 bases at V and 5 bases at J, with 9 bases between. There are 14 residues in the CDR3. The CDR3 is CASSLIRGTGELFF. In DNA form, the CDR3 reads TGTGCCAGCAGCTTAATTAGAGGAACCGGGGAGCTGTTTTTT.

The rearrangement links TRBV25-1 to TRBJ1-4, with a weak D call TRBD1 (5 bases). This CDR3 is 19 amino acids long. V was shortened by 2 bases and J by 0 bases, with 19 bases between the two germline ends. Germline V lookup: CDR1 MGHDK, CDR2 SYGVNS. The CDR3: CASSEVGEGNFATNEKLFF. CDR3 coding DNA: TGTGCCAGCAGTGAAGTTGGGGAGGGGAACTTTGCAACTAATGAAAAACTGTTTTTT.

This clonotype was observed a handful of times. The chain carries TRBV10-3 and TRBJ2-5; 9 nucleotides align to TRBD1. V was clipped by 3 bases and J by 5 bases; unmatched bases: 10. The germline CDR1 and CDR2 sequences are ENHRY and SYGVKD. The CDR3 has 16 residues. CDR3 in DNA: TGTGCCATCAGTGACCCGGGACAGGGTCTGGGGGAGACCCAGTACTTC. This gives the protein CAISDPGQGLGETQYF.

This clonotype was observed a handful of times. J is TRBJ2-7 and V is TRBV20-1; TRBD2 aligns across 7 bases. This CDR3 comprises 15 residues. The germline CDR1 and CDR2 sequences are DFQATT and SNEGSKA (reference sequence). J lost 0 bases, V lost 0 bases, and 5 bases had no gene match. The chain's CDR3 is CSARDGASGSYEQYF. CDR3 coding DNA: TGCAGTGCTAGAGATGGGGCTAGCGGCTCCTACGAGCAGTACTTC.

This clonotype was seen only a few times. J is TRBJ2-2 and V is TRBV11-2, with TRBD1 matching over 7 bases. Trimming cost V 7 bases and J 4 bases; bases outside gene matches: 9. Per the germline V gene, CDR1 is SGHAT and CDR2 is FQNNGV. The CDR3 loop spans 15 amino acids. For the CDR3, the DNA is TGTGCCAGCACCCAACAGGGGCTCGGCACCGGGGAGCTGTTTTTT. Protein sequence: CASTQQGLGTGELFF.

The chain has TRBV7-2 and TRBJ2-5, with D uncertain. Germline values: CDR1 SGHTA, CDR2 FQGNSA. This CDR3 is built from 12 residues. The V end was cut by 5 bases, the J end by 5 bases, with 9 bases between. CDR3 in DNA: TGTGCCAGCAGCCCCGACCGGGAGACCCAGTACTTC. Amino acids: CASSPDRETQYF.

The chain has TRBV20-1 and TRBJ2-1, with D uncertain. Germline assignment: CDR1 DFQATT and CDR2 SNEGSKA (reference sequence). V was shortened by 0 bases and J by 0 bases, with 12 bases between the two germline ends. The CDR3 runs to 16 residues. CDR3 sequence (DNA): TGCAGTGCTAGAGACCCGGGCAGGAGCTCCTACAATGAGCAGTTCTTC. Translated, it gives CSARDPGRSSYNEQFF.

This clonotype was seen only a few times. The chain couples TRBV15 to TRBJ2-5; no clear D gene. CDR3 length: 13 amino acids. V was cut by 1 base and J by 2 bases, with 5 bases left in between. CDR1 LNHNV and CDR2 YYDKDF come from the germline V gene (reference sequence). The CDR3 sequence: CATSRASQETQYF. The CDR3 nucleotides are TGTGCCACCAGCAGAGCGAGTCAAGAGACCCAGTACTTC.

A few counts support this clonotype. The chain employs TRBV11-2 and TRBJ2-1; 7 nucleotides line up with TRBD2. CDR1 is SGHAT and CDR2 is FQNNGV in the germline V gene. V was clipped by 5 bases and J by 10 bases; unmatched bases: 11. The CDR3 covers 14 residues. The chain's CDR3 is CASSHRGVVLEQFF. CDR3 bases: TGTGCCAGCAGCCACCGGGGGGTAGTGTTGGAGCAGTTCTTC.

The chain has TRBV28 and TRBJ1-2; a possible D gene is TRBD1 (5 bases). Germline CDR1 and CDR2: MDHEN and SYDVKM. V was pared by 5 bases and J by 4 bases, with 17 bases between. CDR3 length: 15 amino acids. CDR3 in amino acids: CASSNLRGRGYGYTF. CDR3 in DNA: TGTGCCAGCAGTAACCTACGAGGGAGGGGCTATGGCTACACCTTC.

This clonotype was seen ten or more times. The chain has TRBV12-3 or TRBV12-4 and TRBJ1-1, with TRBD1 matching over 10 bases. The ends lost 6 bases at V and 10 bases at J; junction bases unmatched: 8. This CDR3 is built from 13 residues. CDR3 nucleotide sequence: TGTGCCAGCAGGGGGACAGGGGAGGGGGGAGCTTTCTTT. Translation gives CASRGTGEGGAFF.

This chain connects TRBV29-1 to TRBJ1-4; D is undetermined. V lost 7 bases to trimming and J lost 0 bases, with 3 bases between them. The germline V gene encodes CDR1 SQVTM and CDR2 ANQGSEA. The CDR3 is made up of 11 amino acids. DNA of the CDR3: TGCAGCGCTACAACTAATGAAAAACTGTTTTTT. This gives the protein CSATTNEKLFF.

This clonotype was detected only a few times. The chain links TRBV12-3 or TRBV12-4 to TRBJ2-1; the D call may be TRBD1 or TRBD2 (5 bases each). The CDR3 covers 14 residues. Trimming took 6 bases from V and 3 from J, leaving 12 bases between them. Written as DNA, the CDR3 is TGTGCCAGCAGGGGACGACTCAACTACAATGAGCAGTTCTTC. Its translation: CASRGRLNYNEQFF.

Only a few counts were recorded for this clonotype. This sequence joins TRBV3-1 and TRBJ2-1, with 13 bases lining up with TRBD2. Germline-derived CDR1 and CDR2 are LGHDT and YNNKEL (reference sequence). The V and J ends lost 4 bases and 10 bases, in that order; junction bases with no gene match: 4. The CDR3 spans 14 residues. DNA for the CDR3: TGTGCCAGCAGCCCCCCGGGACTAGCGGGGGAGCAGTTCTTC. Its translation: CASSPPGLAGEQFF.

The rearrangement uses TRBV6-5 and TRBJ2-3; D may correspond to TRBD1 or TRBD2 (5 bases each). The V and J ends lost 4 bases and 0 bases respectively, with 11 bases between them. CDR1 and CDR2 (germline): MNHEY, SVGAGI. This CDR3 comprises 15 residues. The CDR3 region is CASSSGTSSTDTQYF. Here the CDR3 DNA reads TGTGCCAGCAGTTCCGGGACCTCTAGCACAGATACGCAGTATTTT.

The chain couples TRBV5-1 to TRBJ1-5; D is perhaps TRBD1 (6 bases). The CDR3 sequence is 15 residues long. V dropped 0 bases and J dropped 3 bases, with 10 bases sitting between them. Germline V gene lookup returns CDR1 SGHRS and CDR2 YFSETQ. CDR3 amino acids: CASSLDPGANQPQHF. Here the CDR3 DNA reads TGCGCCAGCAGCTTGGATCCAGGGGCCAATCAGCCCCAGCATTTT.